This T cell receptor (beta chain) stems from a study of cytomegalovirus exposure and HLA in healthy donors. Study-wide findings and caveats: The study put 150 or so TCR beta chains on its list as cytomegalovirus-associated.

It was with 60 Vbeta and 13 Jbeta primers that the PCR ran. Method: immunoSEQ multiplex PCR; TCRdb's copy keeps in-frame clones and lacks some. The sample holds 210,000 or so clones, approximately 83% seen once. About this clone itself: Its antigen remains unknown.

The sequencing input was PBMCs. The source is a woman aged 45-60 years in good health and CMV-seropositive.

CDR3 in DNA: TGTGCCAGCTCACCACGGGGGGATGGTGAAGCTTTCTTT. Translated: CASSPRGDGEAFF. This chain uses TRBV18 with TRBJ1-1; tentative D call: TRBD1 (5 bases). The CDR3 runs 13 residues. V lost 1 base and J lost 7, with 10 bases in between. Germline lookup yields CDR1 KGHSH and CDR2 LQKENI.